The rows below give T cell receptor beta chains drawn from one sample of a study of T-cell memory formation after mild COVID-19. In TCRdb, the 5' RACE reads were re-called with MiXCR into one record per CDR3 protein. The sample includes some 130,000 distinct CDR3 sequences, approximately 16% of them seen just once. The specimen was PBMCs or a T cell subset sorted from them (not recorded which). These receptors all stem from an adult woman who had mild COVID-19 (a few samples of this study predate the infection). Cell type and time point are not known. CDR3s include the opening cysteine and the closing phenylalanine or tryptophan. Each record gives: clone size, J gene, CDR3 length, D gene, V gene, CDR3 protein, CDR3 DNA. The D gene is left open where the match is weak. Part of the rows lack a size; the others show once, few, many or a class for expanded clones.

abundance: -
j_gene: TRBJ2-7
len: 16
d_gene: -
v_gene: TRBV4-3
CDR3aa: CASSQDLDLPGYEQYF
CDR3nt: TGCGCCAGCAGCCAAGATCTAGACCTTCCCGGCTACGAGCAGTACTTC

abundance: -
j_gene: TRBJ2-6
len: 13
d_gene: -
v_gene: TRBV29-1
CDR3aa: CSVAPSGANVLTF
CDR3nt: TGCAGCGTTGCTCCTTCCGGGGCCAACGTCCTGACTTTC

abundance: few
j_gene: TRBJ2-1
len: 16
d_gene: TRBD2
v_gene: TRBV12-3/TRBV12-4
CDR3aa: CASSPGTSGSYYEQFF
CDR3nt: TGTGCCAGCAGCCCAGGGACTAGCGGGAGTTACTATGAGCAGTTCTTC

abundance: few
j_gene: TRBJ1-2
len: 14
d_gene: -
v_gene: TRBV7-9
CDR3aa: CASTRAGTDYGYTF
CDR3nt: TGTGCCAGCACCCGGGCAGGGACGGACTATGGCTACACCTTC

abundance: -
j_gene: TRBJ2-1
len: 14
d_gene: -
v_gene: TRBV6-2/TRBV6-3
CDR3aa: CASGIRDSHNEQFF
CDR3nt: TGTGCCAGCGGAATAAGGGACTCCCACAATGAGCAGTTCTTC

abundance: -
j_gene: TRBJ2-7
len: 21
d_gene: TRBD1
v_gene: TRBV4-3
CDR3aa: CASSQALPGQVFLGASYEQYF
CDR3nt: TGCGCCAGCAGCCAAGCCTTGCCGGGACAGGTCTTTTTGGGGGCCTCCTACGAGCAGTACTTC

abundance: few
j_gene: TRBJ2-7
len: 13
d_gene: TRBD1
v_gene: TRBV29-1
CDR3aa: CSVPGTGGYEQYF
CDR3nt: TGCAGCGTTCCCGGGACAGGGGGCTACGAGCAGTACTTC

abundance: -
j_gene: TRBJ2-3
len: 13
d_gene: -
v_gene: TRBV20-1
CDR3aa: CSRVESNTDTQYF
CDR3nt: TGCAGCAGGGTGGAAAGTAACACAGATACGCAGTATTTT

abundance: few
j_gene: TRBJ2-5
len: 15
d_gene: -
v_gene: TRBV28
CDR3aa: CASSFGGHREETQYF
CDR3nt: TGTGCCAGCAGTTTTGGGGGACATCGTGAAGAGACCCAGTACTTC

abundance: -
j_gene: TRBJ2-2
len: 14
d_gene: -
v_gene: TRBV19
CDR3aa: CASSIVSPPKELFF
CDR3nt: TGTGCCAGTAGTATAGTCAGCCCCCCAAAGGAGCTGTTTTTT

abundance: few
j_gene: TRBJ1-6
len: 16
d_gene: -
v_gene: TRBV7-2
CDR3aa: CASSLAMGLGNSPLHF
CDR3nt: TGTGCCAGCAGCTTAGCGATGGGGCTTGGGAATTCACCCCTCCACTTT

abundance: many
j_gene: TRBJ2-1
len: 15
d_gene: -
v_gene: TRBV7-6
CDR3aa: CASSPLGSSYNEQFF
CDR3nt: TGTGCCAGCAGCCCCCTAGGGAGCTCCTACAATGAGCAGTTCTTC

abundance: few
j_gene: TRBJ2-1
len: 15
d_gene: -
v_gene: TRBV5-1
CDR3aa: CASSWSGPTYNEQFF
CDR3nt: TGCGCCAGCAGCTGGAGTGGTCCGACCTACAATGAGCAGTTCTTC

abundance: many
j_gene: TRBJ2-7
len: 15
d_gene: TRBD1
v_gene: TRBV27
CDR3aa: CASSIRDRSSYEQYF
CDR3nt: TGTGCCAGCAGTATCCGGGACAGGAGCTCCTACGAGCAGTACTTC

abundance: few
j_gene: TRBJ2-7
len: 14
d_gene: -
v_gene: TRBV6-5
CDR3aa: CATQLQWGRFEQYF
CDR3nt: TGTGCCACCCAGTTACAATGGGGGAGATTCGAGCAGTACTTC

abundance: -
j_gene: TRBJ1-2
len: 15
d_gene: -
v_gene: TRBV3-1
CDR3aa: CASSQEAGEGYGYTF
CDR3nt: TGTGCCAGCAGCCAAGAAGCGGGGGAGGGTTATGGCTACACCTTC

abundance: few
j_gene: TRBJ2-6
len: 14
d_gene: -
v_gene: TRBV12-3/TRBV12-4
CDR3aa: CASSLVDRANVLTF
CDR3nt: TGTGCCAGCAGTTTAGTAGACCGAGCCAACGTCCTGACTTTC

abundance: few
j_gene: TRBJ2-7
len: 15
d_gene: -
v_gene: TRBV7-9
CDR3aa: CASSVPGLRSYEQYF
CDR3nt: TGTGCCAGCAGCGTCCCGGGACTTCGCTCCTACGAGCAGTACTTC

abundance: few
j_gene: TRBJ1-4
len: 17
d_gene: -
v_gene: TRBV18
CDR3aa: CASSSRGRRATNEKLFF
CDR3nt: TGTGCCAGCTCATCACGTGGTCGTCGTGCAACTAATGAAAAACTGTTTTTT

abundance: -
j_gene: TRBJ1-2
len: 17
d_gene: TRBD1
v_gene: TRBV6-6
CDR3aa: CASSSGTAEYTNYGYTF
CDR3nt: TGTGCCAGCAGTTCCGGGACAGCGGAATACACCAACTATGGCTACACCTTC

abundance: -
j_gene: TRBJ2-5
len: 16
d_gene: -
v_gene: TRBV6-2/TRBV6-3
CDR3aa: CASSPGFGYYQETQYF
CDR3nt: TGTGCCAGCAGTCCCGGGTTCGGTTACTACCAAGAGACCCAGTACTTC

abundance: few
j_gene: TRBJ2-5
len: 16
d_gene: TRBD2
v_gene: TRBV15
CDR3aa: CATRRELAGRQETQYF
CDR3nt: TGTGCCACCAGACGGGAACTAGCGGGGCGACAAGAGACCCAGTACTTC

abundance: few
j_gene: TRBJ2-7
len: 12
d_gene: TRBD1
v_gene: TRBV5-5
CDR3aa: CASSIGTDEQYF
CDR3nt: TGTGCCAGCAGCATCGGGACAGACGAGCAGTACTTC

abundance: few
j_gene: TRBJ1-3
len: 17
d_gene: -
v_gene: TRBV7-6
CDR3aa: CASSLQGEAQGGDTIYF
CDR3nt: TGTGCCAGCAGCTTACAAGGTGAAGCCCAGGGAGGGGACACCATATATTTT

abundance: few
j_gene: TRBJ2-3
len: 16
d_gene: -
v_gene: TRBV5-1
CDR3aa: CASSRVGAGGTDTQYF
CDR3nt: TGCGCCAGCAGCCGTGTGGGGGCTGGGGGTACAGATACGCAGTATTTT

abundance: -
j_gene: TRBJ2-1
len: 13
d_gene: -
v_gene: TRBV29-1
CDR3aa: CRVITSTHNEQFF
CDR3nt: TGCAGAGTAATAACTTCGACACACAATGAGCAGTTCTTC

abundance: -
j_gene: TRBJ2-7
len: 14
d_gene: -
v_gene: TRBV18
CDR3aa: CASSPTNRLYEQYF
CDR3nt: TGTGCCAGCTCACCAACAAACAGGCTCTACGAGCAGTACTTC

abundance: -
j_gene: TRBJ2-1
len: 15
d_gene: -
v_gene: TRBV4-1
CDR3aa: CASSQDIPPYNEQFF
CDR3nt: TGCGCCAGCAGCCAAGATATACCGCCATACAATGAGCAGTTCTTC

abundance: few
j_gene: TRBJ2-7
len: 15
d_gene: -
v_gene: TRBV4-1
CDR3aa: CASSQDLGGVYEQYF
CDR3nt: TGCGCCAGCAGCCAAGATCTAGGAGGGGTCTACGAGCAGTACTTC

abundance: -
j_gene: TRBJ2-2
len: 17
d_gene: -
v_gene: TRBV12-3/TRBV12-4
CDR3aa: CASSPLRDTPNTGELFF
CDR3nt: TGTGCCAGCAGTCCCCTACGGGACACCCCGAACACCGGGGAGCTGTTTTTT

abundance: few
j_gene: TRBJ1-4
len: 12
d_gene: TRBD1
v_gene: TRBV29-1
CDR3aa: CSVGGQGEKLFF
CDR3nt: TGCAGCGTCGGGGGACAGGGTGAAAAACTGTTTTTT

abundance: few
j_gene: TRBJ1-1
len: 16
d_gene: -
v_gene: TRBV7-8
CDR3aa: CASSLVPGAAVGEAFF
CDR3nt: TGTGCCAGCAGCTTAGTTCCGGGGGCGGCAGTGGGCGAAGCTTTCTTT

abundance: -
j_gene: TRBJ1-2
len: 16
d_gene: TRBD1
v_gene: TRBV19
CDR3aa: CASTSHGTGDVYGYTF
CDR3nt: TGTGCCAGCACAAGCCATGGGACAGGGGATGTCTATGGCTACACCTTC